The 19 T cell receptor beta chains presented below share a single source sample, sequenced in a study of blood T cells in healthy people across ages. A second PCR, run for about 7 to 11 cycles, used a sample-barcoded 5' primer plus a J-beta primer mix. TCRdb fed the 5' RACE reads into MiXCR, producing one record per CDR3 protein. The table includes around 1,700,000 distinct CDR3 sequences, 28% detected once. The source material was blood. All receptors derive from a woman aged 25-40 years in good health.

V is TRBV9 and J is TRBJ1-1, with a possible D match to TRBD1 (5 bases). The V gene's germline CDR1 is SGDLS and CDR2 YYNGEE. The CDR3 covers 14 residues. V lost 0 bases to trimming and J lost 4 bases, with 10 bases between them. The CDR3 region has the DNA TGTGCCAGCAGCGTAGGTGCAGGGTTCACTGAAGCTTTCTTT. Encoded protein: CASSVGAGFTEAFF.

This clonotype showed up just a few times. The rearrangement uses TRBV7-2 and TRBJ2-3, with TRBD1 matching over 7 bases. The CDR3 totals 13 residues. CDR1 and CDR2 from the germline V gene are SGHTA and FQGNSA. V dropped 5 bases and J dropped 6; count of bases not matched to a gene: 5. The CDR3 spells CASSEQGLDTQYF. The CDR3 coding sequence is TGTGCCAGCAGCGAACAGGGGTTGGATACGCAGTATTTT.

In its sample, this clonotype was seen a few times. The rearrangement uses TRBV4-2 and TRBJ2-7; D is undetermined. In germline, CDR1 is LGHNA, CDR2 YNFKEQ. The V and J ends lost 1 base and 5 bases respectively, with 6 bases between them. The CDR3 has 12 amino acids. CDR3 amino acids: CASSQAYDEQYF. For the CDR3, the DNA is TGTGCCAGCAGCCAAGCCTATGACGAGCAGTACTTC.

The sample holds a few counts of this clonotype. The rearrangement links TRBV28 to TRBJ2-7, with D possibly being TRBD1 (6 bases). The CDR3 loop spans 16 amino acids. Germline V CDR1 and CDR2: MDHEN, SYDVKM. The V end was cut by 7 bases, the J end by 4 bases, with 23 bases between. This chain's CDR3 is CASTPWGQSVGYEQYF. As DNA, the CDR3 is TGTGCCAGCACCCCCTGGGGGCAGTCGGTTGGGTACGAGCAGTACTTC.

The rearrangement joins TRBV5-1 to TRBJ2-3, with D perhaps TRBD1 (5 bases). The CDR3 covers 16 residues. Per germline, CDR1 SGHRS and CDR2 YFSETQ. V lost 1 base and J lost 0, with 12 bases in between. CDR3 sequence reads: CASSLTITGSTDTQYF. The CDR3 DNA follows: TGCGCCAGCAGCTTGACCATAACAGGTAGCACAGATACGCAGTATTTT.

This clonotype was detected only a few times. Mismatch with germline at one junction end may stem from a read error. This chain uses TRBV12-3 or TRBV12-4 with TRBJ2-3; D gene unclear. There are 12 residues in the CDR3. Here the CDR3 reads CASNSHTNTQYF. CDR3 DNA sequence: TGTGCCAGCAATAGCCACACAAATACGCAGTATTTT.

CDR3 DNA: TGTGCCAGCAGCGACAGAGGGGGCCGGGGCTATGGCTACACCTTC. Its protein product is CASSDRGGRGYGYTF. The genes are TRBV7-8 and TRBJ1-2, with TRBD1 identical over 7 bases. CDR1 is SGHVS and CDR2 is FQNEAQ in the germline V gene. The CDR3 loop spans 15 amino acids. The junction had 10 bases not matched to a gene; V was cut back by 5 bases and J by 4 bases.

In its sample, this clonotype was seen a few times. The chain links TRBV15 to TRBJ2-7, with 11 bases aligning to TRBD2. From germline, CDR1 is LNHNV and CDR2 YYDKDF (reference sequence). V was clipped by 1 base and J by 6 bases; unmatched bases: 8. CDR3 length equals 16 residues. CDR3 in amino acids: CATSRGGTSGSIEQYF. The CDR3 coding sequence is TGTGCCACCAGCAGAGGAGGAACTAGCGGGAGTATCGAGCAGTACTTC.

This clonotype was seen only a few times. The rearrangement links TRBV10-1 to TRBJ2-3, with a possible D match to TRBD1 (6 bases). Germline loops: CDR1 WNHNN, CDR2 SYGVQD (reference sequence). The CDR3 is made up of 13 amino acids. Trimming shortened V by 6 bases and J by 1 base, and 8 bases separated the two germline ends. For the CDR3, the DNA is TGCGCCAGCAGACGACAGGGCACAGATACGCAGTATTTT. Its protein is CASRRQGTDTQYF.

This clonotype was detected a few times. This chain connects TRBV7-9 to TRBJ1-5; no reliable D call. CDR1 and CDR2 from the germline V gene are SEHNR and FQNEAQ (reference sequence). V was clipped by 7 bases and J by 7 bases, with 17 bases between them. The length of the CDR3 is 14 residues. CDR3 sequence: CASTPGSGKQPQHF. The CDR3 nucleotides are TGTGCCAGCACCCCTGGCAGTGGGAAGCAGCCCCAGCATTTT.

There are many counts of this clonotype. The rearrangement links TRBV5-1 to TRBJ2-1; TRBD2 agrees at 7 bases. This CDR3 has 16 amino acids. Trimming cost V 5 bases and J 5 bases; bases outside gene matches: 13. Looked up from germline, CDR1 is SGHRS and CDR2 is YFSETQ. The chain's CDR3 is CASRPSSAGLNNEQFF. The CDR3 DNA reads TGCGCCAGCAGACCCTCCTCAGCGGGGTTGAACAATGAGCAGTTCTTC.

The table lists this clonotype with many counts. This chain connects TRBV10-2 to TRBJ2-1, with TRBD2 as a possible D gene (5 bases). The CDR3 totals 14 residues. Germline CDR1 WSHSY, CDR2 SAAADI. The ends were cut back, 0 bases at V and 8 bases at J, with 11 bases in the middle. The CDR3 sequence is CASSESGGIYEQFF. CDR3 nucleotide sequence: TGCGCCAGCAGTGAGTCTGGAGGTATCTATGAGCAGTTCTTC.

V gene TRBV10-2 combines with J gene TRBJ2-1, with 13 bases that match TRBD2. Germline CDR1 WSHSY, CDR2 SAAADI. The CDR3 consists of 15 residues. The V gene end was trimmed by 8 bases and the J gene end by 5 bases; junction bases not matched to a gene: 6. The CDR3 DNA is TGCGCCAGCGCCCACGGACTAGCGGGGGACAATGAGCAGTTCTTC. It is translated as CASAHGLAGDNEQFF.

DNA for the CDR3: TGTGCCAGCAGCTCAGACCGAGACTTCTATGGCTACACCTTC. It encodes CASSSDRDFYGYTF. This chain connects TRBV13 to TRBJ1-2; D call uncertain. The CDR3 length is 14 residues. V was cut by 4 bases and J by 4 bases, with 13 bases left in between. Germline V lookup: CDR1 PRHDT, CDR2 FYEKMQ (reference sequence).

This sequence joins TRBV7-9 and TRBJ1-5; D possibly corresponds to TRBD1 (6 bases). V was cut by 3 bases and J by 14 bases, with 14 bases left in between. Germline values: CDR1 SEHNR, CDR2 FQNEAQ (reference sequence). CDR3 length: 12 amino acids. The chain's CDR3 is CASSLGDTKEHF. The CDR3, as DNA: TGTGCCAGCAGCTTGGGGGACACCAAAGAGCATTTT.

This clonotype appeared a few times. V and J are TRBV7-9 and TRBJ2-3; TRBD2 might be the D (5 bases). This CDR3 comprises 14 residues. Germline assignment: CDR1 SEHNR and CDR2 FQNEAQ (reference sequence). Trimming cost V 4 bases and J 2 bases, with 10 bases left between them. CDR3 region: CASSSRAATDTQYF. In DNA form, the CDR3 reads TGTGCCAGCAGCTCGAGAGCGGCCACAGATACGCAGTATTTT.

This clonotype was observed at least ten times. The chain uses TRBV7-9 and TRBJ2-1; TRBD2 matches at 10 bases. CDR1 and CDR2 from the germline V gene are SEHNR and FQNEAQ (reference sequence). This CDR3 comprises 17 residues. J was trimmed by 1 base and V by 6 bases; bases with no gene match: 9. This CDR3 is CASSSDTSGVSYNEQFF. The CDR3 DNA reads TGTGCCAGCAGTTCAGATACTAGCGGGGTTTCCTACAATGAGCAGTTCTTC. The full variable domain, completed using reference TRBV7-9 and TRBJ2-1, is DTGVSQNPRHKITKRGQNVTFRCDPISEHNRLYWYRQTLGQGPEFLTYFQNEAQLEKSRLLSDRFSAERPKGSFSTLEIQRTEQGDSAMYLCASSSDTSGVSYNEQFFGPGTRLTVL.

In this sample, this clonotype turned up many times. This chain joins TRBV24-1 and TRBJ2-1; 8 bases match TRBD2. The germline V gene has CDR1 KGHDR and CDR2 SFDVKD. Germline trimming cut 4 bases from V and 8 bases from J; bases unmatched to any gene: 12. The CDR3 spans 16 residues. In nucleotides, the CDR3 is TGTGCCACCAGTGAGTCGGGACTAGACCTCCGACATGAGCAGTTCTTC. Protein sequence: CATSESGLDLRHEQFF.

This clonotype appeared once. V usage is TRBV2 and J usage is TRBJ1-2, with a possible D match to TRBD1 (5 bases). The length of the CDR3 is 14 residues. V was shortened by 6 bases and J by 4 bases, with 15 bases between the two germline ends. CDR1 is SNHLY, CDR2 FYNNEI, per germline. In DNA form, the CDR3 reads TGTGCCAGCAGCGAGCCAGGGACGGTCTATGGCTACACCTTC. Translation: CASSEPGTVYGYTF.